This TCR beta chain was captured by sequencing in a study of neurological immune-mediated disorders (dated by TCRdb to the late 2010s). General notes on the study: Peripheral blood TCR-beta repertoires from HTLV-I-associated myelopathy (HAM/TSP) patients, multiple sclerosis patients and healthy controls were compared by UMI-based sequencing. The 85 to 110 TCR-beta libraries included longitudinal samples, technical triplicates and paired sorted CD4+ and CD8+ T-cell subsets alongside PBMC samples. The cohort comprised 68 subjects: roughly 15 HAM/TSP patients, roughly 34 multiple sclerosis patients and 20 or so healthy controls. The research as a whole found: No identical CDR3 amino acid sequences were shared among expanded clones across subjects, suggesting private TCR-beta repertoires in all groups. TCR clonal expansion was highest in HAM/TSP patients and lowest in MS patients, with MS patients falling below even healthy controls.

This clonotype was counted ten times or more. There is no known antigen for this receptor. Base qualities are not recorded, but no much larger clone differs from it by a single base. cDNA synthesis used template-switch 5'RACE with a primer carrying a 10-nucleotide random unique molecular identifier tagging each TCR transcript. Over 190 million TCR-beta sequences, covering 15-18 subjects, were produced in each sequencing run. The RNeasy kit was used for extraction of total RNA. Using the KAPA Real-time Library Amplification kit, TCR-beta VDJ regions were amplified with primers for the TCR constant region and the 5'RACE anchor. Sample indexes and Illumina adaptors were added in a first PCR, after which library yield was increased in a second PCR. After Ampure bead purification, the roughly 650 bp TCR product was size-selected on a 2% E-gel SizeSelection system. Before pooling, library quality was assessed on a Bioanalyzer, concentration was determined with Qubit, and library quantification was performed with the Kapa Library Quantification kit. Libraries were sequenced paired-end 2 x 150 bp on an Illumina HiSeq 2500. To increase sequence diversity, 25-30% phiX was spiked into each library pool. On the study's bioinformatics: Quality-filtered reads were processed with the UMI-based MiGEC pipeline, and over 80% of raw TCR sequences were removed by the MiGEC pipeline during error correction. IMGT germline references were used for aligning VDJ genes, and each clonotype was defined as a unique CDR3 amino acid sequence together with its V-J genes. Clonal expansion, Shannon diversity and CDR3 relatedness (CalcPairwiseDistances, ClusterSamples) were evaluated with VDJtools, and phylogenetic trees were built with CLCbio workbench. Expanded clones were defined as having at least 8 unique UMIs, based on coefficient-of-variation modelling across technical triplicates. The public reads were quality trimmed at Q25 with fastp and then assembled into clones with MiXCR by TCRdb, keeping productive beta chains. Every CDR3 protein is listed once, alongside the most common genes and DNA of its rows. The V and J calls follow TCRdb's processing rather than the paper's. The sample yields more than 30,000 distinct CDR3 sequences; approximately 4.4% were counted once. Approximately 22% of the sample belongs to the ten largest clones.

Per the germline V gene, SGHRS is the CDR1 and YFSETQ is the CDR2. Including the terminal cysteine and phenylalanine, the CDR3 comprises 24 residues. The read is trimmed to its CDR3 DNA, 72 bases read in frame from base 1. Trimming removed 0 bases from V and 0 bases from J; the gene matches leave 24 bases unexplained. The healthy controls were volunteers from a blood bank in Maryland, USA. For unsorted PBMC libraries, 2 million PBMCs were used after storage in RNAlater at -80 degrees C until RNA extraction. PBMCs were separated from peripheral blood using Ficoll-Hypaque density gradient centrifugation and then cryopreserved in liquid nitrogen.

The chain uses TRBV5-1 and TRBJ1-5; 10 of the junction bases match TRBD1. Sequenced input: PBMCs. The TCR comes from a man younger than 35 in good health. The CDR3 sequence is CASSLAPGQGKTYRHPFSNQPQHF. The nucleotide sequence is given as TGCGCCAGCAGCTTGGCCCCGGGACAGGGGAAAACGTACCGACACCCTTTTAGCAATCAGCCCCAGCATTTT.